The 22 T cell receptor beta chains given below trace back to one sample, sequenced in a study of blood T cell repertoires in COVID-19. Profiled with immunoSEQ multiplex PCR; TCRdb holds only in-frame clones, not every one. The sample lists 250,000 to 400,000 clones; roughly 89% were seen once. Input material: PBMCs or T cells enriched from blood (not recorded which). The receptors come from a man aged 60 to 69 who had recovered from COVID-19.

The CDR3 coding sequence is TGTGCCAGCAGCCCGGGAGACCGGGCCCTTATCTACAATGAGCAGTTCTTC. Translating gives CASSPGDRALIYNEQFF. The gene calls are TRBV3-1 (or the pseudogene TRBV3-2) and TRBJ2-1; D possibly corresponds to TRBD2 (6 bases). In germline, CDR1 is LGHDT, CDR2 YNNKEL (reference sequence). Trimming took off 4 bases at V and 3 bases at J, with 19 bases between the two ends. There are 17 residues in the CDR3.

This clone was detected only a few times. The chain has TRBV19 and TRBJ1-1; D unclear. Germline CDR1 reads LNHDA; CDR2 reads SQIVND (reference sequence). The V gene lost 3 bases and the J gene lost 1 base, with 12 bases spanning the gap. There are 15 residues in the CDR3. The CDR3 is CASSIGRGANTEAFF. The CDR3, as DNA: TGTGCCAGTAGTATTGGGCGGGGTGCGAACACTGAAGCTTTCTTT.

This chain joins TRBV19 and TRBJ2-3; the D is unclear. V was cut by 3 bases and J by 3 bases, with 13 bases left in between. The CDR3 spans 15 residues. CDR1 is LNHDA, CDR2 SQIVND, per germline (reference sequence). The CDR3 coding sequence is TGTGCCAGTAGTATTGGCGGCACTACGACAGATACGCAGTATTTT. Its protein is CASSIGGTTTDTQYF.

As regards this clone: Other DNA sequences from this sample encode an identical CDR3 as well. The chain combines TRBV6-5 with TRBJ2-1, with TRBD1 matching over 7 bases. Germline assignment: CDR1 MNHEY and CDR2 SVGAGI. After removal of 2 bases from V and 4 bases from J, the junction contained 2 bases not matched to a gene. The CDR3 extends over 14 amino acids. Here the CDR3 DNA reads TGTGCCAGCAGTTACCGGGACAGTTACAATGAGCAGTTCTTC. This codes for CASSYRDSYNEQFF.

The chain links TRBV19 to TRBJ2-1; D might be TRBD2 (5 bases). The V and J ends lost 6 bases and 3 bases respectively, with 12 bases between them. Germline V gene sequence: CDR1 LNHDA, CDR2 SQIVND (reference sequence). CDR3 length: 14 amino acids. CDR3 nucleotide sequence: TGTGCCAGTAGGTCTGGCGGGCGCTACAATGAGCAGTTCTTC. This encodes CASRSGGRYNEQFF.

About this clone itself: Its ends do not fully match the called genes, so a read error is possible. The chain combines TRBV7-2 with TRBJ2-1, with a weak D call TRBD1 (6 bases). Germline V gives CDR1 SGHTA, CDR2 FQGNSA. This CDR3 spans 12 amino acids. CDR3 bases: TGTGCCAGCAGCTTTTACCCAGGGGAATGCCTCTTC. This codes for CASSFYPGECLF.

J is TRBJ2-3 and V is TRBV3-1 (or the pseudogene TRBV3-2); 7 bases are shared with TRBD1. CDR1 and CDR2 (germline): LGHDT, YNNKEL (reference sequence). The ends lost 4 bases at V and 0 bases at J; junction bases unmatched: 1. This CDR3 region has 14 residues. This CDR3 reads CASSRQGSTDTQYF. The CDR3 DNA sequence: TGTGCCAGCAGCCGACAGGGTAGCACAGATACGCAGTATTTT.

V is TRBV10-3 and J is TRBJ1-4, with 7 bases identical to TRBD1. The length of the CDR3 is 14 residues. Germline V CDR1 and CDR2: ENHRY, SYGVKD. V was clipped by 5 bases and J by 6 bases; unmatched bases: 6. CDR3 nucleotides: TGTGCCATCAGTTCCGGGACAGTATATGAAAAACTGTTTTTT. Residues: CAISSGTVYEKLFF.

The chain has TRBV28 and TRBJ1-6, with TRBD1 matching 9 bases. From germline, CDR1 is MDHEN and CDR2 SYDVKM. V lost 2 bases and J lost 10; bases outside the gene matches: 6. The CDR3 extends over 15 amino acids. CDR3 DNA sequence: TGTGCCAGCAGTTTAGGGGACAGGGTGAACTCACCCCTCCACTTT. Translated, it gives CASSLGDRVNSPLHF.

The chain links TRBV27 to TRBJ1-2; 12 bases agree with TRBD1. Unmatched junction bases numbered 12, after V lost 5 bases and J lost 8 bases. Germline V CDR1 and CDR2: MNHEY, SMNVEV (reference sequence). CDR3 size: 16 residues. This chain's CDR3 is CASSKTGTGGAWGYTF. CDR3 DNA: TGTGCCAGCAGTAAGACCGGGACAGGGGGCGCTTGGGGCTACACCTTC.

The chain is built from TRBV3-1 (or the pseudogene TRBV3-2) and TRBJ1-1, with a tentative D call TRBD1 (5 bases). The CDR3 has 14 residues. Deletions cut 3 bases from V and 0 bases from J, with 8 bases between. Germline V lookup: CDR1 LGHDT, CDR2 YNNKEL (reference sequence). This chain's CDR3 is CASSHRGMNTEAFF. CDR3 coding DNA: TGTGCCAGCAGCCACCGGGGGATGAACACTGAAGCTTTCTTT.

Notes on this clone: At one boundary the junction diverges from the germline segment, which might be a read error. The CDR3 nucleotides are TGTGCCATCACACAGGGGAACGCCGGGGAGCTGTTTTTT. Residues: CAITQGNAGELFF. The chain combines TRBV10-3 with TRBJ2-2; TRBD1 matches at 7 bases. In germline, CDR1 is ENHRY, CDR2 SYGVKD. This CDR3 has 13 amino acids.

This chain joins TRBV5-5 and TRBJ2-7, with 9 bases identical to TRBD1. This CDR3 spans 15 amino acids. V shed 3 bases, J shed 2 bases, and the junction held 6 bases outside the gene matches. The germline CDR1 and CDR2 sequences are SGHKS and YYEKEE (reference sequence). Here the CDR3 DNA reads TGTGCCAGCAGCTCACCGGGACAGGGAACCTACGAGCAGTACTTC. This codes for CASSSPGQGTYEQYF.

DNA for the CDR3: TGCGCCAGCAGCTTGAGCGAGGCGAACTATGGCTACACCTTC. Amino acids: CASSLSEANYGYTF. The chain employs TRBV5-1 and TRBJ1-2; D remains unclear. The CDR3 contains 14 residues. Germline assignment: CDR1 SGHRS and CDR2 YFSETQ. Trimming removed 1 base from V and 2 bases from J, with 9 bases in between.

The V and J genes are TRBV6-5 and TRBJ1-4, with 7 bases lining up with TRBD1. Trimming at V came to 2 bases and at J to 3 bases, leaving 3 bases not matched to a gene. This CDR3 has 15 amino acids. Germline CDR1 reads MNHEY; CDR2 reads SVGAGI. Here the CDR3 DNA reads TGTGCCAGCAGTTACGGACAGGTGCCTAATGAAAAACTGTTTTTT. This encodes CASSYGQVPNEKLFF.

The rearrangement joins TRBV2 to TRBJ1-1; tentatively, D is TRBD1 (5 bases). Germline CDR1 and CDR2: SNHLY and FYNNEI. Trimming cost V 8 bases and J 4 bases, with 14 bases left between them. This CDR3 has 13 amino acids. The CDR3 sequence is CASQTEEGTEAFF. The CDR3 nucleotides read TGTGCCAGCCAGACAGAGGAGGGCACTGAAGCTTTCTTT.

The chain employs TRBV10-3 and TRBJ2-3, with 7 nucleotides matching TRBD2. V dropped 2 bases and J dropped 4; count of bases not matched to a gene: 3. The V gene's germline CDR1 is ENHRY and CDR2 SYGVKD. The CDR3 covers 14 residues. DNA of the CDR3: TGTGCCATCAGTGAGGTGGGGGGGTCAGATACGCAGTATTTT. Protein: CAISEVGGSDTQYF.

The genes are TRBV9 and TRBJ2-7; 13 nucleotides align to TRBD2. The CDR3 sequence is 17 residues long. V was pared by 4 bases and J by 7 bases, with 14 bases of the junction left unmatched. Germline lookup yields CDR1 SGDLS and CDR2 YYNGEE. For the CDR3, the DNA is TGTGCCAGCAGCCCTGGACTAGCGGGAGTGGGTCCGGGGGAGCAGTACTTC. Translating it yields CASSPGLAGVGPGEQYF.

The sample holds a few counts of this clone. The V call is TRBV7-9, the J call TRBJ2-5, with 9 bases fitting TRBD1. This CDR3 has 17 residues. CDR1 and CDR2 from the germline V gene are SEHNR and FQNEAQ (reference sequence). V lost 2 bases, J lost 2 bases, and 9 bases stayed unmatched. The CDR3 nucleotides are TGTGCCAGCAGCTTAACTCGGACAGGGGAGATTCAAGAGACCCAGTACTTC. Translation gives CASSLTRTGEIQETQYF.

V and J are TRBV5-8 and TRBJ1-1, with TRBD1 as a possible D gene (6 bases). The CDR3 consists of 15 residues. Trimming removed 3 bases at V and 5 bases at J, with 17 bases between. Germline CDR1 and CDR2: SGHTS and YDEGEE. The CDR3 protein is CASSSGTRLGTEAFF. For the CDR3, the DNA is TGTGCCAGCAGCTCCGGGACACGGCTGGGAACTGAAGCTTTCTTT.

CDR3 sequence: CSAPSLSGYTF. The CDR3 nucleotides are TGCAGTGCCCCCTCCCTGTCTGGCTACACCTTC. The chain employs TRBV20-1 and TRBJ1-2; unclear D gene. Germline CDR1 reads DFQATT; CDR2 reads SNEGSKA (reference sequence). The germline V and J ends were trimmed by 6 bases and 7 bases, with 12 bases remaining between them. The length of the CDR3 is 11 residues.

Written as DNA, the CDR3 is TGTGCCATCAGTGAGTCGGCCCAGCCCCAGCATTTT. This codes for CAISESAQPQHF. The chain joins TRBV10-3 to TRBJ1-5, with D hard to call. CDR1 and CDR2 (germline): ENHRY, SYGVKD. V was clipped by 0 bases and J by 7 bases, with 4 bases between them. The CDR3 has 12 amino acids.